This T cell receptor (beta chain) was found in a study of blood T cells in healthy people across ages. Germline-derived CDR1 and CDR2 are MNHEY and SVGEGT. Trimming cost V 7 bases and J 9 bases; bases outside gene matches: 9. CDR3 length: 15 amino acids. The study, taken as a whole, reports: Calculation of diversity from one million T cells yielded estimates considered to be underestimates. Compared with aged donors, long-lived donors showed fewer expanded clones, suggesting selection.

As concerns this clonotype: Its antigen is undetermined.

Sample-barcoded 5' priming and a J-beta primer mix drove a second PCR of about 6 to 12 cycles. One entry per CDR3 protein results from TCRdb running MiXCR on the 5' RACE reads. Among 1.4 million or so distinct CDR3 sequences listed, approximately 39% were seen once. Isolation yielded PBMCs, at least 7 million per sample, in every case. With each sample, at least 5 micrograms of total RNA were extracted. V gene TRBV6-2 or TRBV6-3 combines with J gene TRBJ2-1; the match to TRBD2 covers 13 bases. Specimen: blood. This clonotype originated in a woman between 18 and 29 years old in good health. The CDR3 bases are TGTGCCAGCATTCAGACTAGCGGGGGGAGCGGTGAGCAGTTCTTC. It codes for CASIQTSGGSGEQFF.